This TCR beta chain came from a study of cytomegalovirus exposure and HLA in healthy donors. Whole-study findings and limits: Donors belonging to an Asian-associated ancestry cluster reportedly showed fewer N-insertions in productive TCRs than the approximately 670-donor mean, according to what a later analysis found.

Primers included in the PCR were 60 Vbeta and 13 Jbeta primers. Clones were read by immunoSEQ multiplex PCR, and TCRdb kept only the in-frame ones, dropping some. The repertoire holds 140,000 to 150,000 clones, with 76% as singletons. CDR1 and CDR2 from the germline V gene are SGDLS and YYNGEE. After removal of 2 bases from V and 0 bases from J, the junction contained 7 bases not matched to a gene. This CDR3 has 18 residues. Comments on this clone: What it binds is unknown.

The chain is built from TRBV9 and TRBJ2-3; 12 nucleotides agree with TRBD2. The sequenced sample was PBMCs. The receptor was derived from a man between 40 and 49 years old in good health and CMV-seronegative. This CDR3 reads CASSVTSGGATSTDTQYF. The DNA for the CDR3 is TGTGCCAGCAGCGTGACTAGCGGGGGAGCTACTAGCACAGATACGCAGTATTTT.